The 23 T cell receptor beta chains presented below share a single source sample, sequenced in a study of T cells in women clearing cervical HPV infection. Clones were read by immunoSEQ multiplex PCR, and TCRdb kept only the in-frame ones, dropping some. The listing records fewer than 20,000 clones. Material: blood buffy coat. All receptors come from a woman aged 18-69 years with a cervical HPV16 infection that either progressed to CIN3+ or cleared (not recorded which).

A word on this clone: The read ends 3 residues shy of where the CDR3 ends; the end is completed using the germline J gene. This chain uses TRBV5-4 with TRBJ2-5; 7 bases match TRBD2. Germline V gene sequence: CDR1 SGHNT, CDR2 YYREEE (reference sequence). This CDR3 has 15 residues. After removal of 1 base from V and 3 bases from J, the junction contained 6 bases not matched to a gene. Here the CDR3 reads CASSLSLAAEETQYF. Partial CDR3 DNA: TGTGCCAGCAGCTTGAGCCTAGCGGCGGAAGAGACC.

On this clone: The read terminates 3 residues before the CDR3 end, so the remaining end is supplied by the germline J gene. This chain uses TRBV9 with TRBJ2-2, with D possibly matching TRBD1 (5 bases). Germline V gives CDR1 SGDLS, CDR2 YYNGEE. Trimming took 0 bases from V and 6 from J, leaving 12 bases between them. The CDR3 totals 15 residues. CDR3 protein: CASSVDAGWSGELFF. CDR3 DNA (partial): TGTGCCAGCAGCGTAGATGCAGGGTGGTCCGGGGAG.

Concerning this clone: The missing CDR3 end, 3 residues past where the read stops, is filled in from the germline J gene. The rearrangement links TRBV29-1 to TRBJ1-1; D gene ambiguous. From germline, CDR1 is SQVTM and CDR2 ANQGSEA. CDR3 length: 12 residues. The germline V and J ends were trimmed by 5 bases and 2 bases, with 9 bases remaining between them. CDR3 sequence reads: CSVWHANTEAFF. CDR3 DNA (partial): TGCAGCGTTTGGCATGCCAACACTGAA.

Comment on this clone: The DNA ends 3 residues before the CDR3 does, and the rest of the CDR3 is filled in from the germline J gene. The chain joins TRBV13 to TRBJ2-2; D possibly matches TRBD1 or TRBD2 (7 bases each). This CDR3 contains 17 residues. Trimming shortened V by 6 bases and J by 2 bases, and 19 bases separated the two germline ends. The germline CDR1 and CDR2 sequences are PRHDT and FYEKMQ (reference sequence). The sequenced CDR3 bases are TGTGCCAGCAGTCCCAGACAGGGAGGGTCAAACACCGGGGAG. Amino acids: CASSPRQGGSNTGE. The whole CDR3 sequence is CASSPRQGGSNTGELFF.

A note on this clone: The CDR3 is cut off 3 residues early in the read; its end comes from the germline J gene. The V and J genes are TRBV11-2 and TRBJ1-2; TRBD1 agrees at 7 bases. CDR1 is SGHAT and CDR2 is FQNNGV in the germline V gene. The length of the CDR3 is 13 residues. The CDR3 protein is CASSLQGRRGYTF. CDR3 bases read: TGTGCCAGCAGCCTACAGGGGCGCCGGGGC.

Turning to this clone: The missing CDR3 end, 3 residues past where the read stops, is filled in from the germline J gene. The gene calls are TRBV6-4 and TRBJ2-3; 8 bases are a match to TRBD2. Germline CDR1 is MRHNA and CDR2 is SNTAGT. J was trimmed by 6 bases and V by 5 bases; bases with no gene match: 4. The length of the CDR3 is 13 residues. Here the CDR3 reads CASSRTSWDTQYF. The part of the CDR3 DNA that was read is TGTGCCAGCAGTCGGACTAGCTGGGATACG.

About this clone: The read stops 3 residues short of the end of the CDR3; the missing end is completed from the germline J gene. The chain carries TRBV20-1 and TRBJ2-6, with D possibly matching TRBD1 (6 bases). This CDR3 is built from 15 residues. Trimming cost V 0 bases and J 0 bases, with 6 bases left between them. Germline V CDR1 and CDR2: DFQATT, SNEGSKA (reference sequence). The sequenced part of the CDR3 DNA is TGCAGTGCTAGAGACAGGGGCTCTGGGGCCAACGTC. Translation: CSARDRGSGANV. The entire CDR3 protein reads CSARDRGSGANVLTF.

Note on this clone: Coverage ceases 3 residues before the CDR3 finishes, and the germline J gene fills in the end. The chain joins TRBV7-9 to TRBJ1-6, with a tentative D call TRBD1 (6 bases). CDR1 is SEHNR, CDR2 FQNEAQ, per germline (reference sequence). The V end was cut by 2 bases, the J end by 7 bases, with 9 bases between. The CDR3 loop spans 14 amino acids. The covered CDR3 bases are TGTGCCAGCAGCTTAATGGGGGCCAATTCACCC. This gives the protein CASSLMGANSP. The CDR3 as a whole reads CASSLMGANSPLHF.

Comment on this clone: The CDR3 end is not reached by the read, which stops 3 residues before it; the germline J gene fills it in. The chain is built from TRBV6-2 or TRBV6-3 and TRBJ2-7, with D perhaps matching TRBD2 (5 bases). The CDR3 spans 15 residues. Germline loops: CDR1 MNHEY, CDR2 SVGEGT. Trimming cost V 6 bases and J 3 bases, with 18 bases left between them. The CDR3 sequence is CASSLLGEFHYEQYF. Incomplete CDR3 DNA: TGTGCCAGCAGCCTCCTCGGGGAGTTCCACTACGAG.

Points on this clone: The read ends 3 residues early relative to the CDR3; the germline J gene fills the gap. The genes are TRBV30 and TRBJ1-2; tentatively, D is TRBD1 (5 bases). Germline V CDR1 and CDR2: GTSNPN, SVGIG (reference sequence). The CDR3 is made up of 12 amino acids. V was pared by 3 bases and J by 4 bases, with 9 bases between. CDR3 DNA (partial): TGTGCCTGGAGGGACGGGGGCTATGGC. Translated, it gives CAWRDGGYG. The whole CDR3 is CAWRDGGYGYTF. The whole variable domain, filled in from reference TRBV30 and TRBJ1-2, reads SQTIHQWPATLVQPVGSPLSLECTVEGTSNPNLYWYRQAAGRGLQLLFYSVGIGQISSEVPQNLSASRPQDRQFILSSKKLLLSDSGFYLCAWRDGGYGYTFGSGTRLTVV.

Turning to this clone: The read finishes 3 residues shy of the CDR3 end, and the germline J gene is used to complete it. The chain has TRBV30 and TRBJ1-2, with TRBD1 identical over 9 bases. CDR1 is GTSNPN, CDR2 SVGIG, per germline (reference sequence). V trimming: 0 bases; J trimming: 4 bases; junction bases outside the gene matches: 3. The CDR3 covers 14 residues. Here the CDR3 reads CAWSVTGGIYGYTF. The sequenced CDR3 bases are TGTGCCTGGAGTGTAACAGGGGGCATCTATGGC. The full variable domain, rest sourced from reference TRBV30 and TRBJ1-2, is SQTIHQWPATLVQPVGSPLSLECTVEGTSNPNLYWYRQAAGRGLQLLFYSVGIGQISSEVPQNLSASRPQDRQFILSSKKLLLSDSGFYLCAWSVTGGIYGYTFGSGTRLTVV.

On this clone itself: The DNA ends 3 residues before the CDR3 does, and the rest of the CDR3 is filled in from the germline J gene. The chain has TRBV5-1 and TRBJ1-2; TRBD1 matches 8 bases. CDR1 and CDR2 (germline): SGHRS, YFSETQ. The CDR3 is 15 amino acids. Germline trimming cut 2 bases from V and 6 bases from J; bases unmatched to any gene: 9. The covered CDR3 bases are TGCGCCAGCAGCTTCATTCAGACAGGGGAGGATGGC. This codes for CASSFIQTGEDG. In full, the CDR3 is CASSFIQTGEDGYTF.

Remarks on this clone: Coverage ceases 3 residues before the CDR3 finishes, and the germline J gene fills in the end. This CDR3 is also generated by other DNA sequences in the sample. The chain is built from TRBV10-3 and TRBJ1-1, with D tentatively TRBD1 (6 bases). The CDR3 sequence is 17 residues long. The V end lost 8 bases, the J end lost 5 bases, and 27 bases lay between the germline ends. CDR1 is ENHRY, CDR2 SYGVKD, per germline. CDR3 protein: CAIQYAKYRERGTEAFF. CDR3 bases read: TGTGCCATCCAATACGCTAAATACAGGGAGAGAGGAACTGAA.

Comments on this clone: The CDR3 extends 3 residues past the end of the read, so its final part is completed from the germline J gene. The J gene is TRBJ1-2, the V gene TRBV20-1; D is unresolved. Germline V gene lookup returns CDR1 DFQATT and CDR2 SNEGSKA (reference sequence). The V gene lost 5 bases and the J gene lost 7 bases, with 14 bases spanning the gap. The CDR3 sequence is 12 residues long. The CDR3 DNA, read in part, is TGCAGTGCTCCCTATTATCAGCGTGGC. Its protein product is CSAPYYQRG. From start to end, the CDR3 is CSAPYYQRGYTF.

Concerning this clone: Read data end 3 residues before the CDR3 end; the end is taken from the germline J gene. The chain couples TRBV6-1 to TRBJ1-1; D gene ambiguous. The germline V and J ends were trimmed by 0 bases and 2 bases, with 13 bases remaining between them. The CDR3 is 16 residues long. From germline, CDR1 is MNHNS and CDR2 SASEGT. This CDR3 is CASSEAGAVLNTEAFF. The sequenced CDR3 bases are TGTGCCAGCAGTGAAGCTGGTGCGGTACTAAACACTGAA.

A remark on this clone: The missing CDR3 end, 3 residues past where the read stops, is filled in from the germline J gene. The rearrangement uses TRBV28 and TRBJ1-2, with D perhaps matching TRBD1 (6 bases). CDR1 and CDR2 (germline): MDHEN, SYDVKM. The CDR3 covers 15 residues. The V and J ends lost 5 bases and 7 bases respectively, with 20 bases between them. CDR3 region: CASSLSDRGMSGYTF. CDR3 DNA, as far as it was read: TGTGCCAGCAGTCTCTCGGACAGAGGGATGAGTGGC.

Concerning this clone itself: The read finishes 3 residues shy of the CDR3 end, and the germline J gene is used to complete it. The rearrangement joins TRBV19 to TRBJ1-2; 8 bases line up with TRBD1. The CDR3 spans 14 residues. Germline lookup yields CDR1 LNHDA and CDR2 SQIVND (reference sequence). The sequenced part of the CDR3 DNA is TGTGCCAGTAGTAGACAGGGGCCCTCCTACGAC. Translation gives CASSRQGPSYD. In full, the CDR3 is CASSRQGPSYDYTF.

As for this clone: With the read ending 3 residues before the CDR3 end, the germline J gene is used to fill in that end. The chain combines TRBV11-1 with TRBJ2-4; D uncertain. The CDR3 has 15 amino acids. Trimming took 5 bases from V and 0 from J, leaving 11 bases between them. The germline V gene has CDR1 SGHAT and CDR2 FQDESV (reference sequence). CDR3 DNA (partial): TGTGCCAGCAGCCCCGAAATAGTAGCCAAAAACATT. It codes for CASSPEIVAKNI. The whole CDR3 sequence reads CASSPEIVAKNIQYF.

Concerning this clone: The observed sequence ends 3 residues before the CDR3 terminus, with the missing tail filled in from the germline J gene. The gene calls are TRBV30 and TRBJ1-1; no clear D. The CDR3 sequence is 12 residues long. Germline lookup yields CDR1 GTSNPN and CDR2 SVGIG (reference sequence). V was pared by 3 bases and J by 3 bases, with 8 bases between. The CDR3 reads CAWRHTHTEAFF. Incomplete CDR3 DNA: TGTGCCTGGAGGCACACCCACACTGAA.

Concerning this clone: The read halts 3 residues ahead of the CDR3 end, with the missing end drawn from the germline J gene. V usage is TRBV2 and J usage is TRBJ1-6; D is undetermined. Trimming removed 4 bases from V and 7 bases from J, with 20 bases in between. The length of the CDR3 is 17 residues. Germline V CDR1 and CDR2: SNHLY, FYNNEI. CDR3 bases read: TGTGCCAGCAGTGGAGGTATGACGTATTACAGCAATTCACCC. Translation gives CASSGGMTYYSNSP. The full CDR3 reads CASSGGMTYYSNSPLHF.

Comments on this clone: The read comes to an end 3 residues before the CDR3 does, leaving the germline J gene to fill in the end. The V and J genes are TRBV29-1 and TRBJ2-3; 9 bases line up with TRBD2. CDR1 is SQVTM, CDR2 ANQGSEA, per germline. This CDR3 has 16 amino acids. V lost 7 bases and J lost 5; bases outside the gene matches: 16. The CDR3 sequence is CSAGRGGGRAKDTQYF. The CDR3 DNA, read in part, is TGCAGCGCTGGACGAGGGGGCGGGAGGGCGAAAGATACG.

Notes on this clone: The read stops 3 residues short of the end of the CDR3; the missing end is completed from the germline J gene. The chain recombines TRBV10-3 with TRBJ2-5; D remains ambiguous. This CDR3 is built from 14 residues. Deletions cut 4 bases from V and 2 bases from J, with 11 bases between. Germline lookup yields CDR1 ENHRY and CDR2 SYGVKD. CDR3 in amino acids: CAISVSVKQETQYF. The CDR3 DNA, read in part, is TGTGCCATCAGTGTTTCGGTAAAGCAAGAGACC.

By frequency, this clone registers medium-sized. The DNA ends 3 residues before the CDR3 does, and the rest of the CDR3 is filled in from the germline J gene. The chain combines TRBV11-2 with TRBJ1-4, with D hard to call. This CDR3 spans 11 amino acids. V was pared by 1 base and J by 10 bases, with 4 bases between. Germline V gene sequence: CDR1 SGHAT, CDR2 FQNNGV. Incomplete CDR3 DNA: TGTGCCAGCAGCTTAGGTCGAAAA. Its translation: CASSLGRK. The CDR3, in full, reads CASSLGRKLFF.